The clone carrying this T cell receptor beta chain was recorded a few times. Antigen specificity is unknown. This entry comes from a study of CD8 T cells in ankylosing spondylitis. The germline V gene has CDR1 DFQATT and CDR2 SNEGSKA (reference sequence). CDR3 length: 14 amino acids. After removal of 1 base from V and 2 bases from J, the junction contained 3 bases not matched to a gene. The TCR beta libraries were generated through quantitative 5'-RACE incorporating molecular barcodes. From the 5' RACE reads, TCRdb called clonotypes with MiXCR, one entry per CDR3 protein. This table has more than 650,000 distinct CDR3 sequences, roughly 10% appearing once. Overall study results and limits: Matched ankylosing spondylitis synovial fluid reportedly contained a significantly enriched population of disease-linked clones. Made up of about eight highly homologous variants, a TCR beta motif appeared characteristic of ankylosing spondylitis blood.

The genes are TRBV20-1 and TRBJ2-7; 9 nucleotides agree with TRBD1. This TCR was recovered from a male donor with ankylosing spondylitis. Material for sequencing was blood, either unsorted or a sorted T cell fraction (not recorded which). CDR3 residues: CSARVGTGPYEQYF. CDR3 DNA: TGCAGTGCTAGAGTAGGGACAGGGCCCTACGAGCAGTACTTC.